This T cell receptor beta chain was obtained from a study of spatial heterogeneity in lung cancer. All TCR cDNA molecules were individually tagged with a unique molecular identifier. TCRdb re-analysed the 5' RACE reads in MiXCR, keeping a single row per CDR3 protein. The sample yields 20,000 to 25,000 distinct CDR3 sequences, 4.5% to 5% seen once. Time point reported: sample taken at primary tumor resection. Unsorted samples of tumor, nontumor lung or frozen PBMC had their whole RNA sequenced. This clonotype has ten or more counts. V was shortened by 3 bases and J by 5 bases, with 9 bases between the two germline ends. CDR3 length equals 13 residues.

The clonotype comes from a male donor with early-stage non-small cell lung cancer. The chain is built from TRBV12-3 or TRBV12-4 and TRBJ2-3; D uncertain. The source was PBMCs, collected at surgery. The CDR3 here is CASSLIPGDTQYF. As DNA, the CDR3 is TGTGCCAGCAGTTTGATCCCGGGAGATACGCAGTATTTT.